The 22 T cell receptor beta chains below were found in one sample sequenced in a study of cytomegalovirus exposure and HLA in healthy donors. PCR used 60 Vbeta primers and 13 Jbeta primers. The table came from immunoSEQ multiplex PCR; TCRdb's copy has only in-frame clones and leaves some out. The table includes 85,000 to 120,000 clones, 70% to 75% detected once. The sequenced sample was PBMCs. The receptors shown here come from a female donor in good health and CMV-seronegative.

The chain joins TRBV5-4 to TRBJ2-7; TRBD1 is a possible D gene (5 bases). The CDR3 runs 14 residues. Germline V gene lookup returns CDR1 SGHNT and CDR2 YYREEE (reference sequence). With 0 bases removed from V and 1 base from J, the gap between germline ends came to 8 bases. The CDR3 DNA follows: TGTGCCAGCAGCTTGGTGGCAGGGTCCTACGAGCAGTACTTC. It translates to CASSLVAGSYEQYF.

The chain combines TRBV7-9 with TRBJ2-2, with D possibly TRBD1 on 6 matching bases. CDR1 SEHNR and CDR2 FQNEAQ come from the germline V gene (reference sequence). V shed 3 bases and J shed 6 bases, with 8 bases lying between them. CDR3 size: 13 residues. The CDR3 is CASSLPGAGELFF. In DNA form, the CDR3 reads TGTGCCAGCAGCTTGCCAGGGGCCGGGGAGCTGTTTTTT.

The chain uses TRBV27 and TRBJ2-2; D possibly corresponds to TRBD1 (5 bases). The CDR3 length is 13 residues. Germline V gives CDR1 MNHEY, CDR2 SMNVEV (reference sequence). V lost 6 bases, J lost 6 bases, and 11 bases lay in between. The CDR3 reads CASSYRLSGELFF. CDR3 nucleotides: TGTGCCAGCAGCTACAGGCTGTCCGGGGAGCTGTTTTTT.

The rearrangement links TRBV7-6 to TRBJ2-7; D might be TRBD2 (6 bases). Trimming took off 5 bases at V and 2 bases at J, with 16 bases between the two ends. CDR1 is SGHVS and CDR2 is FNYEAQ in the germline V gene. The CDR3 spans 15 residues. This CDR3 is CASSPQAGFPYEQYF. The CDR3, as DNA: TGTGCCAGCAGCCCTCAAGCGGGCTTCCCCTACGAGCAGTACTTC.

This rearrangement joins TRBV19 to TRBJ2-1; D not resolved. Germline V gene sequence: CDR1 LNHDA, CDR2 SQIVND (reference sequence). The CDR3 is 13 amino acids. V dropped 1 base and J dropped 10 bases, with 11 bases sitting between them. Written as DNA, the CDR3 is TGTGCCAGTAGTATAGGACTCTCAAGAGAGCAGTTCTTC. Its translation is CASSIGLSREQFF.

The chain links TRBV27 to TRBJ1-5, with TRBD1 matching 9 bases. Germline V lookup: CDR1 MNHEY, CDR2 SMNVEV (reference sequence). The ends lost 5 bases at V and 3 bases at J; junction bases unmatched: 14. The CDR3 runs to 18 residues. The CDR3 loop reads CASSPLKWTGANNQPQHF. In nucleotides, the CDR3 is TGTGCCAGCAGTCCCCTTAAATGGACAGGGGCAAACAATCAGCCCCAGCATTTT.

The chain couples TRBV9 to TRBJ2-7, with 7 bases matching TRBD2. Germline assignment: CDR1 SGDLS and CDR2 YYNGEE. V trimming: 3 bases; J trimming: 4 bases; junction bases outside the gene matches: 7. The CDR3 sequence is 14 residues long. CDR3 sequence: CASSGLGGFYEQYF. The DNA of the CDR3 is TGTGCCAGCAGCGGACTCGGGGGGTTTTACGAGCAGTACTTC. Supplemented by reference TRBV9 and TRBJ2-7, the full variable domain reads DSGVTQTPKHLITATGQRVTLRCSPRSGDLSVYWYQQSLDQGLQFLIQYYNGEERAKGNILERFSAQQFPDLHSELNLSSLELGDSALYFCASSGLGGFYEQYFGPGTRLTVT.

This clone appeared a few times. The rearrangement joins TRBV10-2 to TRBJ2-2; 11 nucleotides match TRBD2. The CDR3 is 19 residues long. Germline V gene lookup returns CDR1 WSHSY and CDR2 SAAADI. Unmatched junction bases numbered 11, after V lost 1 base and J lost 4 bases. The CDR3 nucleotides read TGCGCCAGCAGTGAGTGGGCAACTAGCGGGAGTTTTGGCACCGGGGAGCTGTTTTTT. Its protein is CASSEWATSGSFGTGELFF.

CDR3 nucleotides: TGTGCCAGTTCCAAGTTAGGAGAAATCTACGAGCAGTACTTC. Translated, it gives CASSKLGEIYEQYF. The chain recombines TRBV4-2 with TRBJ2-7; D unclear. V was shortened by 9 bases and J by 3 bases, with 18 bases between the two germline ends. CDR3 size: 14 residues. Germline V CDR1 and CDR2: LGHNA, YNFKEQ.

The CDR3 DNA reads as TGTGCCAGTGAATCGGGACTAGCGGGAGTGGAGGCCCTAAGGACAGATACGCAGTATTTT. Its translation: CASESGLAGVEALRTDTQYF. V is TRBV14 and J is TRBJ2-3, with TRBD2 matching 14 bases. The V segment lost 9 bases and the J segment 3 bases; nucleotides outside the gene matches: 20. CDR1 and CDR2 (germline): SGHDN, FVKESK. The length of the CDR3 is 20 residues. Complete variable domain (other parts from reference TRBV14 and TRBJ2-3): EAGVTQFPSHSVIEKGQTVTLRCDPISGHDNLYWYRRVMGKEIKFLLHFVKESKQDESGMPNNRFLAERTGGTYSTLKVQPAELEDSGVYFCASESGLAGVEALRTDTQYFGPGTRLTVL.

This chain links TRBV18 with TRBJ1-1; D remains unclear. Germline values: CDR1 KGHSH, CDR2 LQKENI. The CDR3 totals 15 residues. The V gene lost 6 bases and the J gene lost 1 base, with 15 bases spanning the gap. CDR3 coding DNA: TGTGCCAGCTCCCGCCGGCCAGCGGGGAACACTGAAGCTTTCTTT. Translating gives CASSRRPAGNTEAFF.

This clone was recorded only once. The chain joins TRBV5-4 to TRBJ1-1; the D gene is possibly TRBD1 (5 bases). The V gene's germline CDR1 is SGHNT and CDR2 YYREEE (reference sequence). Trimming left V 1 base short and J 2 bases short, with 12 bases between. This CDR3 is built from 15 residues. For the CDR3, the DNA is TGTGCCAGCAGCTTGTCGGGGGTTTCAAACACTGAAGCTTTCTTT. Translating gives CASSLSGVSNTEAFF.

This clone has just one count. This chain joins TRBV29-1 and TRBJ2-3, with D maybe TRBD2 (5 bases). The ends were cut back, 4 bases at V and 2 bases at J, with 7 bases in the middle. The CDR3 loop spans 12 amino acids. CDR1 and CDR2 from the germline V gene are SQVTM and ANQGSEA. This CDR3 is CSVVEATDTQYF. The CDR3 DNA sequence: TGCAGCGTTGTGGAGGCCACAGATACGCAGTATTTT.

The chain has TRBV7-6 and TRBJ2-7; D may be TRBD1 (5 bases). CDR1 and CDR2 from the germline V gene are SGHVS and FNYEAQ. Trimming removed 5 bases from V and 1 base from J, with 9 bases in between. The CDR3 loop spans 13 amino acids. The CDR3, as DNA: TGTGCCAGCAGCACAACAGGTTCCTACGAGCAGTACTTC. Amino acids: CASSTTGSYEQYF.

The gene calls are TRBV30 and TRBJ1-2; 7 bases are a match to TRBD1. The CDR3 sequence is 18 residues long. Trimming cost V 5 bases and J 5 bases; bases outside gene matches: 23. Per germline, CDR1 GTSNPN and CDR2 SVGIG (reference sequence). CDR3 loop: CAWAGQAQLESRRYGYTF. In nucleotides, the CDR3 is TGTGCCTGGGCCGGACAGGCGCAATTAGAGAGTCGACGTTATGGCTACACCTTC.

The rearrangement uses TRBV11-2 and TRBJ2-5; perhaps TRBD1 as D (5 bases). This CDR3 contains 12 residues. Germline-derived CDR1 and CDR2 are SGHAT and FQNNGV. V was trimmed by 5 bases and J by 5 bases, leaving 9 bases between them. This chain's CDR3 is CASSPKGETQYF. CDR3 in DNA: TGTGCCAGCAGCCCTAAGGGGGAGACCCAGTACTTC.

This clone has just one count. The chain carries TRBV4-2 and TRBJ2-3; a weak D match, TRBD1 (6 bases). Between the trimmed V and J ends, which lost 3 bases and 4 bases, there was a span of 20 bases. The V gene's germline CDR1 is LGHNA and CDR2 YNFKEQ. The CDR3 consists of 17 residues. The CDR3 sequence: CASSQENSGVPADTQYF. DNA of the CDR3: TGTGCCAGCAGCCAGGAAAACTCAGGGGTTCCAGCAGATACGCAGTATTTT.

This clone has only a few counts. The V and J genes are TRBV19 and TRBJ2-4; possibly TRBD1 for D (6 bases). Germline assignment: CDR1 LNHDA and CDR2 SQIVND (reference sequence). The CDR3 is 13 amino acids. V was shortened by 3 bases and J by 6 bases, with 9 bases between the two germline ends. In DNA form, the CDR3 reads TGTGCCAGTAGTATGACAGGAGTAAACATTCAGTACTTC. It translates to CASSMTGVNIQYF.

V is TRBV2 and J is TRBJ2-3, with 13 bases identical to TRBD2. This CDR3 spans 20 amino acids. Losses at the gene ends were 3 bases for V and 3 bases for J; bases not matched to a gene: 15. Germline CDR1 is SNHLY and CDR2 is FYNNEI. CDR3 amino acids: CASSDVGTSGNLFRTDTQYF. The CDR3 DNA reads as TGTGCCAGCAGTGATGTCGGGACTAGCGGGAACCTCTTCCGGACAGATACGCAGTATTTT.

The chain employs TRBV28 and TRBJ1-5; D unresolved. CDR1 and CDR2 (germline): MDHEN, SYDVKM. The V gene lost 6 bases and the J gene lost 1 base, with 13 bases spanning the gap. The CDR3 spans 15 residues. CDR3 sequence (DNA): TGTGCCAGCAGACCCCCGGGGTTGAGCAATCAGCCCCAGCATTTT. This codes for CASRPPGLSNQPQHF. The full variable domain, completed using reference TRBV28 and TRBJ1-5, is DVKVTQSSRYLVKRTGEKVFLECVQDMDHENMFWYRQDPGLGLRLIYFSYDVKMKEKGDIPEGYSVSREKKERFSLILESASTNQTSMYLCASRPPGLSNQPQHFGDGTRLSIL.

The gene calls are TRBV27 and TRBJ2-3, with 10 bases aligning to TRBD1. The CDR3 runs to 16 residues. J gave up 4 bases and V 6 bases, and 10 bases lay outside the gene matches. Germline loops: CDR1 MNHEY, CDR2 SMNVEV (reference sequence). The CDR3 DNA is TGTGCCAGCAGGGGTTTCCGGGACAGGGGAGCAGATACGCAGTATTTT. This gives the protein CASRGFRDRGADTQYF.

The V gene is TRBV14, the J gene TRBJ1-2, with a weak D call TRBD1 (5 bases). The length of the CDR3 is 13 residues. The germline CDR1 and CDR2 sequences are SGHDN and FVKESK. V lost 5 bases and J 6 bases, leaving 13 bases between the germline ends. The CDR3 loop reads CASSYNRGNGYTF. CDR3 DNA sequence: TGTGCCAGCAGCTACAATCGGGGGAATGGCTACACCTTC.